This TCR beta chain derives from a study of cytomegalovirus exposure and HLA in healthy donors. The study, taken as a whole, reports: Further analysis was carried out later, and it showed several of the most significant clusters appearing linked to common viral pathogens. What a later analysis reportedly showed was that an Asian-associated ancestry cluster had fewer N-insertions than the roughly 700-donor mean. Later analysis demonstrated an association between a missense DCLRE1C variant and TCR beta V- and J-gene trimming.

This PCR relied on a set of 60 Vbeta primers and 13 Jbeta primers. Libraries were prepared by immunoSEQ multiplex PCR; TCRdb keeps only in-frame clonotypes and omits some of them. The table records 100,000 to 150,000 clones, about 8.6% of them present only once. Those who donated were healthy bone marrow donors. Worth noting for this clone: Its cognate antigen is unknown.

Sequenced input: PBMCs. This clonotype was sampled from a middle-aged woman in good health and CMV-seropositive.

The CDR3 DNA is TGTGCCAGTAGTATCAACAGGGAGAACACTGAAGCTTTCTTT. Protein product: CASSINRENTEAFF. The J gene is TRBJ1-1, the V gene TRBV19, with D tentatively TRBD1 (6 bases). CDR3 size: 14 residues. Germline V gene sequence: CDR1 LNHDA, CDR2 SQIVND (reference sequence). The V end was cut by 3 bases, the J end by 1 base, with 9 bases between. Based on the CDR3 plus reference TRBV19 and TRBJ1-1, the full variable domain is DGGITQSPKYLFRKEGQNVTLSCEQNLNHDAMYWYRQDPGQGLRLIYYSQIVNDFQKGDIAEGYSVSREKKESFPLTVTSAQKNPTAFYLCASSINRENTEAFFGQGTRLTVV.